The clone carrying this T cell receptor (beta chain) showed up just a few times. Trimming shortened V by 5 bases and J by 4 bases, and 14 bases separated the two germline ends. The CDR3 length is 14 residues. Germline V gene sequence: CDR1 SGHAT, CDR2 FQNNGV. The source of the sample is a study of shared clonotypes between healthy human individuals. Profiled with immunoSEQ multiplex PCR; TCRdb holds only in-frame clones, not every one. The data show 550,000 to 850,000 clones, approximately 79% seen once. The TCR comes from a woman aged 25 to 45 in good health. The sequencing input was memory CD4+ T cells sorted from blood. Subset reported: CD45RA-negative fraction. The V and J genes are TRBV11-2 and TRBJ1-1, with D perhaps matching TRBD1 (5 bases). CDR3 in amino acids: CASSARVGVTEAFF. The CDR3 DNA reads TGTGCCAGCAGCGCCCGGGTGGGGGTCACTGAAGCTTTCTTT.